The T cell receptor (beta chain) described here comes from a study of T cell responses to AZD1222 COVID-19 vaccine. Whole-study results and caveats: Baseline antibody screening turned up just six seropositive AZD1222 recipients. Nearly half of spike-specific TCRs reportedly target unmutated variant regions. Females outnumbered males among donors, who were mostly white British; clonal diversity was possibly underestimated.

Only in-frame clones appear in the TCRdb table, and some are missing; sequencing was by immunoSEQ multiplex PCR. The sample carries around 160,000 clones, under 95% recorded once. Turning to this clone: The antigen is not known.

Combined were second doses at about 4 or about 12 weeks. The junction had 13 bases not matched to a gene; V was cut back by 7 bases and J by 0 bases. Per the germline V gene, CDR1 is LNHDA and CDR2 is SQIVND (reference sequence). This CDR3 has 17 residues. The receptor was derived from an adult who received the AZD1222 COVID-19 vaccine. This rearrangement joins TRBV19 to TRBJ2-3, with TRBD2 identical over 7 bases. The sequenced sample was peripheral blood, obtained 28 days after the second AZD1222 dose. Here the CDR3 reads CASTFTGGRRSTDTQYF. The DNA of the CDR3 is TGTGCCAGTACTTTCACAGGCGGGAGAAGGAGCACAGATACGCAGTATTTT.